This T cell receptor (beta chain) is from a study of type 1 regulatory T cells. CDR3 length: 13 residues. Germline loops: CDR1 SGHKS, CDR2 YYEKEE (reference sequence). The V and J ends lost 2 bases and 4 bases respectively, with 7 bases between them. By its share, this clonotype is medium-sized. The antigen remains undetermined. TCRdb used MiXCR to reprocess the reads, holding one entry per CDR3 protein. Of a few thousand distinct CDR3 sequences in the sample, under 35% are singletons; the top ten hold approximately 7.5%. This receptor was identified in a human donor in good health. The sequenced sample consisted of cultured T cells, either the whole culture or a sorted T cell fraction (not recorded which). The subset is: Tr1-enriched cell product generated in vitro against host alloantigens. The rearrangement joins TRBV5-5 to TRBJ2-1; D ambiguous. CDR3 loop: CASSLARYNEQFF. The DNA for the CDR3 is TGTGCCAGCAGCTTAGCGCGGTACAATGAGCAGTTCTTC.